This is a list of T cell receptor beta chains from one sample in a study of T cells in tumors after PD-1 blockade. Assay: immunoSEQ multiplex PCR; the TCRdb copy retains only in-frame clones and omits some. The table includes about 63,000 clones, 74% detected once. Sequencing was performed on PBMCs, taken after anti-PD-1 treatment. The receptors here all came from a human donor with basal cell carcinoma. CDR3s include the opening cysteine and the closing phenylalanine or tryptophan. D genes are given only for firm matches. Not every row has a clone size; where given, it reads once, few, many or a size class.

CDR3,DNA,length,V,J,size,D
CASSVETGLAGIAQYF,TGTGCCAGCAGCGTCGAAACCGGACTAGCGGGGATAGCCCAGTACTTC,16,TRBV7-2,TRBJ2-5,NA,TRBD2
CASSEGTRETQYF,TGTGCCAGCAGCGAAGGGACCAGAGAGACCCAGTACTTC,13,TRBV9,TRBJ2-5,NA,NA
CASTLQGVRYGYTF,TGTGCCAGCACCCTACAGGGGGTACGTTATGGCTACACCTTC,14,TRBV13,TRBJ1-2,few,TRBD1
CASSRKGGDGGTEAFF,TGTGCCAGTAGCCGAAAAGGGGGGGACGGGGGCACTGAAGCTTTCTTT,16,TRBV19,TRBJ1-1,NA,NA
CASSYEAGPSSPLHF,TGTGCCAGCAGTTACGAGGCGGGACCCTCGTCGCCCCTCCACTTT,15,TRBV6-2/TRBV6-3,TRBJ1-6,NA,NA
CASSEMVRGNTIYF,TGTGCCAGCAGTGAAATGGTGCGTGGAAACACCATATATTTT,14,TRBV6-1,TRBJ1-3,NA,NA
CASYNPDRSEQYF,TGTGCCAGCTATAATCCAGACAGGAGCGAGCAGTACTTC,13,TRBV10-3,TRBJ2-7,NA,NA
CASSPSTGLNQPQHF,TGTGCCAGCAGCCCCTCGACAGGACTGAATCAGCCCCAGCATTTT,15,TRBV7-9,TRBJ1-5,NA,NA
CAWSLISGELFF,TGTGCCTGGAGTCTAATTTCGGGGGAGCTGTTTTTT,12,TRBV30,TRBJ2-2,NA,NA
CASSPARDTHYEQYF,TGCGCCAGCAGCCCCGCGCGGGACACACACTACGAGCAGTACTTC,15,TRBV4-1,TRBJ2-7,NA,NA
CASSLRLAGAQETQYF,TGTGCCAGCAGCCTCAGACTAGCGGGGGCCCAAGAGACCCAGTACTTC,16,TRBV7-2,TRBJ2-5,NA,TRBD2
CASSLDRDKHF,TGTGCCAGCAGTTTGGACAGGGATAAGCATTTT,11,TRBV6-5,TRBJ1-5,NA,TRBD1
CASSFSMASGGNSYEQYF,TGTGCCAGCAGTTTCTCCATGGCTAGCGGGGGCAACTCCTACGAGCAGTACTTC,18,TRBV27,TRBJ2-7,NA,TRBD2